The 17 T cell receptor beta chains below come from one sample, sequenced in a study of regulatory T cells in long-lasting Graves disease. The time point here: persistent/refractory GD, antithyroid drugs over 5 years with positive TRAb. PBMC RNA was the source of the TCR library. Sequencing libraries for TCR beta were prepared with iRepertoire HTBI primers and Arm-PCR of CDR3 regions. TCRdb passed the multiplex PCR reads through MiXCR, listing each CDR3 protein once. The sample includes a few hundred thousand distinct CDR3 sequences, around a fifth of them seen just once. The sequencing here drew on peripheral blood mononuclear cells (PBMCs), taken when the disease was refractory, from a patient treated with antithyroid drugs. These receptor sequences come from a female donor with Graves disease.

This clonotype was picked up a small number of times. The rearrangement joins TRBV5-1 to TRBJ2-7; 7 positions match TRBD2. Germline V gene data show CDR1 as SGHRS and CDR2 as YFSETQ. J gave up 2 bases and V 0 bases, and 5 bases lay outside the gene matches. CDR3 length: 15 amino acids. CDR3 protein: CASSLVAGTTYEQYF. The CDR3 DNA follows: TGCGCCAGCAGCTTGGTAGCGGGTACCACCTACGAGCAGTACTTC. The variable domain in full, completed from reference TRBV5-1 and TRBJ2-7, reads KAGVTQTPRYLIKTRGQQVTLSCSPISGHRSVSWYQQTPGQGLQFLFEYFSETQRNKGNFPGRFSGRQFSNSRSEMNVSTLELGDSALYLCASSLVAGTTYEQYFGPGTRLTVT.

Only one count was recorded for this clonotype. V usage is TRBV10-3 and J usage is TRBJ1-2; D may be TRBD1 (6 bases). The CDR3 is 13 amino acids. V lost 5 bases and J lost 3, with 10 bases in between. In germline, CDR1 is ENHRY, CDR2 SYGVKD. The CDR3 spells CAISLDRHYGYTF. The CDR3 nucleotides are TGTGCCATCAGTCTCGACAGGCACTATGGCTACACCTTC.

A few counts support this clonotype. The chain employs TRBV14 and TRBJ2-7; tentatively, D is TRBD1 (5 bases). V was pared by 3 bases and J by 6 bases, with 12 bases between. Germline CDR1 reads SGHDN; CDR2 reads FVKESK. The CDR3 is made up of 13 amino acids. The CDR3 region has the DNA TGTGCCAGCAGCCAGCTCACAACAGGCGAGCAGTACTTC. This encodes CASSQLTTGEQYF.

This clonotype was found many times. The J gene is TRBJ1-1, the V gene TRBV29-1; D unresolved. Trimming cost V 4 bases and J 1 base, with 7 bases left between them. Per the germline V gene, CDR1 is SQVTM and CDR2 is ANQGSEA. The CDR3 consists of 12 residues. The CDR3 protein is CSVVFANTEAFF. CDR3 nucleotides: TGCAGCGTTGTCTTTGCGAACACTGAAGCTTTCTTT.

The rearrangement links TRBV4-1 to TRBJ2-7; maybe TRBD2 (6 bases). The CDR3 loop spans 15 amino acids. The germline V gene has CDR1 MGHRA and CDR2 YSYEKL. V dropped 1 base and J dropped 4 bases, with 14 bases sitting between them. The CDR3: CASSQVLLASYEQYF. The CDR3 bases are TGCGCCAGCAGCCAAGTTTTGCTAGCGTCTTACGAGCAGTACTTC.

This clonotype was seen ten or more times. The rearrangement links TRBV28 to TRBJ2-5, with D perhaps TRBD2 (5 bases). The CDR3 extends over 13 amino acids. CDR1 and CDR2 (germline): MDHEN, SYDVKM. Trimming removed 7 bases at V and 2 bases at J, with 11 bases between. The CDR3 sequence: CASTTPGQETQYF. The CDR3 nucleotides are TGTGCCAGCACCACCCCGGGGCAAGAGACCCAGTACTTC.

About this clonotype: A junction end diverges from the germline sequence, so it may reflect a read error. V is TRBV19 and J is TRBJ1-4; possibly TRBD1 for D (5 bases). CDR1 and CDR2 (germline): LNHDA, SQIVND (reference sequence). This CDR3 comprises 11 residues. The CDR3 loop reads CASRRGEKLVF. Written as DNA, the CDR3 is TGTGCCAGTAGGAGGGGTGAAAAACTGGTTTTT. The entire variable domain, with the rest obtained from reference TRBV19 and TRBJ1-4, is as follows: DGGITQSPKYLFRKEGQNVTLSCEQNLNHDAMYWYRQDPGQGLRLIYYSQIVNDFQKGDIAEGYSVSREKKESFPLTVTSAQKNPTAFYLCASRRGEKLVFGSGTQLSVL.

This clonotype was seen repeatedly, ten times or more. The chain has TRBV7-2 and TRBJ2-4; tentatively, D is TRBD1 (6 bases). CDR1 is SGHTA, CDR2 FQGNSA, per germline. With 5 bases removed from V and 1 base from J, the gap between germline ends came to 15 bases. The CDR3 totals 16 residues. The CDR3 region is CASSPQAGVAKNIQYF. For the CDR3, the DNA is TGTGCCAGCAGCCCCCAAGCAGGGGTGGCCAAAAACATTCAGTACTTC. The full variable domain, its missing parts supplied by reference TRBV7-2 and TRBJ2-4, is GAGVSQSPSNKVTEKGKDVELRCDPISGHTALYWYRQSLGQGLEFLIYFQGNSAPDKSGLPSDRFSAERTGGSVSTLTIQRTQQEDSAVYLCASSPQAGVAKNIQYFGAGTRLSVL.

This clonotype was counted only a few times. The chain uses TRBV6-2 or TRBV6-3 and TRBJ2-3; D uncertain. V was pared by 7 bases and J by 2 bases, with 13 bases between. The CDR3 contains 14 residues. Germline V CDR1 and CDR2: MNHEY, SVGEGT. Written as DNA, the CDR3 is TGTGCCAGCACACCCCCTACTACCACAGATACGCAGTATTTT. Residues: CASTPPTTTDTQYF.

This clonotype was observed many times. The V gene is TRBV29-1, the J gene TRBJ1-1; D gene ambiguous. The germline gives CDR1 SQVTM, CDR2 ANQGSEA. Between the trimmed V and J ends, which lost 2 bases and 0 bases, there was a span of 7 bases. The CDR3 has 13 amino acids. The CDR3 here is CSVEKAMNTEAFF. The DNA of the CDR3 is TGCAGCGTTGAAAAAGCGATGAACACTGAAGCTTTCTTT.

The chain recombines TRBV6-2 or TRBV6-3 with TRBJ2-7; D uncertain. V was cut by 0 bases and J by 5 bases, with 8 bases left in between. CDR3 length: 13 residues. Germline V gene lookup returns CDR1 MNHEY and CDR2 SVGEGT. In nucleotides, the CDR3 is TGTGCCAGCAGTTACTCGAATTTAGACGAGCAGTACTTC. As protein: CASSYSNLDEQYF.

This clonotype was picked up many times. V gene TRBV27 combines with J gene TRBJ1-2; no definite D call. The CDR3 runs 14 residues. The germline V and J ends were trimmed by 5 bases and 6 bases, with 16 bases remaining between them. In germline, CDR1 is MNHEY, CDR2 SMNVEV (reference sequence). CDR3 in DNA: TGTGCCAGCAGTCGGGGTCAACCGCTGGATGGCTACACCTTC. This sequence encodes CASSRGQPLDGYTF.

This clonotype was observed a handful of times. The chain carries TRBV20-1 and TRBJ1-4; TRBD1 aligns across 10 bases. Germline lookup yields CDR1 DFQATT and CDR2 SNEGSKA (reference sequence). V was clipped by 5 bases and J by 6 bases; unmatched bases: 12. CDR3 length equals 16 residues. This CDR3 reads CSAFASRDRGYEKLFF. The CDR3 nucleotides read TGCAGTGCTTTTGCTTCCCGGGACAGGGGATATGAAAAACTGTTTTTT.

This chain connects TRBV5-1 to TRBJ1-6; possible D gene TRBD1, 5 bases. V dropped 2 bases and J dropped 7 bases, with 13 bases sitting between them. CDR1 and CDR2 (germline): SGHRS, YFSETQ. This CDR3 spans 15 amino acids. DNA of the CDR3: TGCGCCAGCAGCTTAATGGGACGGGCAAATTCACCCCTCCACTTT. This sequence encodes CASSLMGRANSPLHF.

The genes are TRBV6-1 and TRBJ1-1, with D possibly TRBD1 on 5 matching bases. The CDR3 runs 13 residues. From germline, CDR1 is MNHNS and CDR2 SASEGT. V was pared by 6 bases and J by 1 base, with 9 bases between. The DNA for the CDR3 is TGTGCCAGCAGCGAGACAGAGAACACTGAAGCTTTCTTT. This gives the protein CASSETENTEAFF.

Within the sample, this clonotype is hyperexpanded (1% or more). The chain employs TRBV28 and TRBJ1-2, with 9 bases lining up with TRBD1. Germline values: CDR1 MDHEN, CDR2 SYDVKM. The V segment lost 6 bases and the J segment 3 bases; nucleotides outside the gene matches: 5. This CDR3 contains 14 residues. Here the CDR3 DNA reads TGTGCCAGCAGCACCGGGACAGGGTACTATGGCTACACCTTC. Protein product: CASSTGTGYYGYTF.

V and J are TRBV5-5 and TRBJ2-7; D remains ambiguous. The CDR3 runs 14 residues. V dropped 0 bases and J dropped 2 bases, with 9 bases sitting between them. Germline V gene lookup returns CDR1 SGHKS and CDR2 YYEKEE (reference sequence). The CDR3 here is CASSLAGSAYEQYF. The CDR3 region has the DNA TGTGCCAGCAGCTTGGCCGGCTCCGCCTACGAGCAGTACTTC.